Each of the 14 T cell receptor beta chains below was sequenced from the same sample in a study of brain T cells in children with intractable seizures. Only in-frame clones appear in the TCRdb table, and some are missing; sequencing was by immunoSEQ multiplex PCR. The sample carries tens of thousands of clones, around 91% recorded once. The starting material was peripheral blood, obtained at surgery. These receptor sequences come from a girl between 2 and 10 years old with Rasmussen encephalitis and intractable seizures.

This clone has only one observation. This rearrangement joins TRBV6-2 or TRBV6-3 to TRBJ1-2; no clear D gene. Looked up from germline, CDR1 is MNHEY and CDR2 is SVGEGT. Trimming stripped 4 bases from V and 1 base from J, with 7 bases between. The length of the CDR3 is 13 residues. The CDR3 loop is CASSFDHNYGYTF. The CDR3 nucleotides are TGTGCCAGCAGTTTCGACCATAACTATGGCTACACCTTC.

The chain recombines TRBV6-1 with TRBJ1-4; D is uncertain. The length of the CDR3 is 13 residues. CDR1 MNHNS and CDR2 SASEGT come from the germline V gene. Trimming shortened V by 3 bases and J by 10 bases, and 12 bases separated the two germline ends. The CDR3 loop reads CASSDRRNGKLFF. CDR3 sequence (DNA): TGTGCCAGCAGTGACAGGAGGAACGGAAAACTGTTTTTT.

The chain carries TRBV4-1 and TRBJ2-6; D is unclear. Trimming pared 4 bases from V and 2 bases from J, leaving 9 bases between. The germline V gene has CDR1 MGHRA and CDR2 YSYEKL. The CDR3 sequence is 15 residues long. The chain's CDR3 is CASSRTATGANVLTF. The CDR3, as DNA: TGCGCCAGCAGCCGAACCGCGACTGGGGCCAACGTCCTGACTTTC.

This sequence joins TRBV27 and TRBJ2-7; D is ambiguous. The germline CDR1 and CDR2 sequences are MNHEY and SMNVEV (reference sequence). This CDR3 is built from 11 residues. V was pared by 2 bases and J by 3 bases, with 2 bases between. CDR3 in amino acids: CASSLGYEQYF. The DNA for the CDR3 is TGTGCCAGCAGTTTAGGCTACGAGCAGTACTTC.

The chain recombines TRBV10-2 with TRBJ1-5, with 7 bases identical to TRBD1. J lost 5 bases, V lost 5 bases, and 9 bases had no gene match. CDR3 size: 15 residues. The V gene's germline CDR1 is WSHSY and CDR2 SAAADI. CDR3 region: CASSPDRNPYQPQHF. In DNA form, the CDR3 reads TGCGCCAGCAGTCCGGACAGGAACCCCTATCAGCCCCAGCATTTT.

This rearrangement joins TRBV6-4 to TRBJ2-6; D is perhaps TRBD2 (6 bases). Germline V gene data show CDR1 as MRHNA and CDR2 as SNTAGT. The V end was cut by 2 bases, the J end by 1 base, with 18 bases between. The CDR3 is 19 residues long. The DNA of the CDR3 is TGTGCCAGCAGTGACCGTGGGACTGATCACATATCTGGGGCCAACGTCCTGACTTTC. Its protein product is CASSDRGTDHISGANVLTF.

This chain joins TRBV6-1 and TRBJ2-7, with 12 bases fitting TRBD1. With V trimmed by 4 bases and J by 7 bases, 11 bases remained unmatched. The germline gives CDR1 MNHNS, CDR2 SASEGT. This CDR3 contains 16 residues. The CDR3 DNA reads TGTGCCAGCAGTGCCTCCGGGACAGGGGGCTCGGGAGAGCAGTACTTC. The encoded protein is CASSASGTGGSGEQYF.

The chain recombines TRBV7-3 with TRBJ2-2; D uncertain. The CDR3 runs 13 residues. Per the germline V gene, CDR1 is SGHTA and CDR2 is FQGTGA. V lost 8 bases to trimming and J lost 3 bases, with 10 bases between them. The CDR3 DNA reads as TGTGCCAGCGAACAGAGCTACACCGGGGAGCTGTTTTTT. This encodes CASEQSYTGELFF.

The chain uses TRBV9 and TRBJ2-2, with D perhaps TRBD2 (5 bases). The CDR3 contains 15 residues. Trimming cost V 0 bases and J 3 bases, with 9 bases left between them. Germline assignment: CDR1 SGDLS and CDR2 YYNGEE. The CDR3 loop is CASSVGGLDTGELFF. The CDR3 DNA is TGTGCCAGCAGCGTAGGAGGGCTTGACACCGGGGAGCTGTTTTTT.

The rearrangement uses TRBV10-2 and TRBJ1-2, with D maybe TRBD1 (5 bases). CDR1 and CDR2 from the germline V gene are WSHSY and SAAADI. Trimming cost V 0 bases and J 8 bases, with 10 bases left between them. This CDR3 has 13 residues. CDR3 in DNA: TGCGCCAGCAGTGAGTCCGGGGGAGGCGGCTACACCTTC. It translates to CASSESGGGGYTF.

This clone has more than one count but fewer than ten. The V gene is TRBV6-1, the J gene TRBJ2-5, with 10 bases matching TRBD2. V shed 5 bases and J 5 bases; nucleotides not matched to a gene: 8. The CDR3 is 15 residues long. Germline lookup yields CDR1 MNHNS and CDR2 SASEGT. Here the CDR3 reads CASSSVAGGGETQYF. The CDR3 coding sequence is TGTGCCAGCAGTTCAGTAGCGGGAGGAGGGGAGACCCAGTACTTC.

CDR3: CASRSTGTSGTEQYF. CDR3 bases: TGTGCCAGCAGGAGCACCGGAACTAGCGGGACCGAGCAGTACTTC. J is TRBJ2-7 and V is TRBV5-4, with TRBD2 matching over 10 bases. CDR1 is SGHNT, CDR2 YYREEE, per germline (reference sequence). The CDR3 loop spans 15 amino acids. V lost 5 bases and J lost 6; bases outside the gene matches: 11.

The rearrangement uses TRBV12-3 or TRBV12-4 and TRBJ2-5, with D possibly being TRBD1 (6 bases). The CDR3 runs 13 residues. Trimming removed 6 bases at V and 5 bases at J, with 13 bases between. CDR3 residues: CASSPDSRETQYF. CDR3 bases: TGTGCCAGCAGCCCGGACAGCCGGGAGACCCAGTACTTC.

The rearrangement uses TRBV5-1 and TRBJ1-1; possible D gene TRBD1, 5 bases. The germline gives CDR1 SGHRS, CDR2 YFSETQ. V lost 0 bases to trimming and J lost 5 bases, with 11 bases between them. The CDR3 loop spans 14 amino acids. The CDR3 sequence is CASSLAGGGTEAFF. CDR3 in DNA: TGCGCCAGCAGCTTGGCCGGGGGTGGGACTGAAGCTTTCTTT.